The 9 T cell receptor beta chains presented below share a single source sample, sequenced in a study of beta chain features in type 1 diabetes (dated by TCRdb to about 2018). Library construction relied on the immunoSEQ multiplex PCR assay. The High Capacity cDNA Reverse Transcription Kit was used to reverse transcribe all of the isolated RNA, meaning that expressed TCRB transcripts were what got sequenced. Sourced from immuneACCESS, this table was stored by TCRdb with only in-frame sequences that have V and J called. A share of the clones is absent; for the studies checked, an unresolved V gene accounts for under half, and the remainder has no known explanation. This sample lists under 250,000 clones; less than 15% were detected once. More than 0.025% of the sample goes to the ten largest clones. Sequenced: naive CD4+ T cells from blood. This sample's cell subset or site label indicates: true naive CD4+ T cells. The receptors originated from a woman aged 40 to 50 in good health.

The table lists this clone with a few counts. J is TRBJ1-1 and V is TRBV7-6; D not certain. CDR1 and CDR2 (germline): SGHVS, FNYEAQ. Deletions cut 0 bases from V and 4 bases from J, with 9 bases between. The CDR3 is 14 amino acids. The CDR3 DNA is TGTGCCAGCAGCTTAGCCCAGGAGGGCACTGAAGCTTTCTTT. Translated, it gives CASSLAQEGTEAFF.

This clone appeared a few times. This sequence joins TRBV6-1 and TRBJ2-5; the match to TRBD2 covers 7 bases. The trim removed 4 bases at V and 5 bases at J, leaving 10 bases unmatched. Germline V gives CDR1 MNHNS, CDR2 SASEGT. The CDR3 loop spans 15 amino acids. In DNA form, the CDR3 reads TGTGCCAGCAGTGGGGGGGGGACGGGGGAGGAGACCCAGTACTTC. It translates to CASSGGGTGEETQYF.

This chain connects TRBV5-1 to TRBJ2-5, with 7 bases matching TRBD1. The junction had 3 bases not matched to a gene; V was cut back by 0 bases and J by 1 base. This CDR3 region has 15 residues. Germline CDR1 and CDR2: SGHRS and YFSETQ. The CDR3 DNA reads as TGCGCCAGCAGCTTGGACAGGGGCCTCCAAGAGACCCAGTACTTC. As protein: CASSLDRGLQETQYF.

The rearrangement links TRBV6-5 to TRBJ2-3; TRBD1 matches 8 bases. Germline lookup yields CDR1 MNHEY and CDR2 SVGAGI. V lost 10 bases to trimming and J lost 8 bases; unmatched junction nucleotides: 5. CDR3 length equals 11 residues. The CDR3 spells CAIGQGGTQYF. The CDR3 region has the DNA TGTGCCATCGGACAGGGAGGTACGCAGTATTTT.

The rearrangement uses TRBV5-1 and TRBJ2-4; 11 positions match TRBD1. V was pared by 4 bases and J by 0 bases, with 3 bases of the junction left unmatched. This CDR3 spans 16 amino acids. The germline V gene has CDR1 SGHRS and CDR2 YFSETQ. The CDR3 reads CASSAGQGEAKNIQYF. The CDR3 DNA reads TGCGCCAGCAGCGCGGGACAGGGGGAAGCCAAAAACATTCAGTACTTC. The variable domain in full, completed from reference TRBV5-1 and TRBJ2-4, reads KAGVTQTPRYLIKTRGQQVTLSCSPISGHRSVSWYQQTPGQGLQFLFEYFSETQRNKGNFPGRFSGRQFSNSRSEMNVSTLELGDSALYLCASSAGQGEAKNIQYFGAGTRLSVL.

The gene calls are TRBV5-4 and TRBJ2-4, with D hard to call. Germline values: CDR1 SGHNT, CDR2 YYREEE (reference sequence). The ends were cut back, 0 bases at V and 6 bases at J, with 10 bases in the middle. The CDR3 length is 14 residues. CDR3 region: CASSLESGRNIQYF. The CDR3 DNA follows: TGTGCCAGCAGCTTGGAAAGTGGCAGAAACATTCAGTACTTC.

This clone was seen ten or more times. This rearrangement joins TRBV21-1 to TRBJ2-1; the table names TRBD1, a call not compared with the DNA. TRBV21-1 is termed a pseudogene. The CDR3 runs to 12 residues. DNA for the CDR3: TGTGCCAGCACGTCCAGGGAAAATGAGCAGTTCTTC. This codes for CASTSRENEQFF.

This CDR3 is CASSPSQALSGANVLTF. The CDR3 DNA reads as TGTGCCAGCTCACCATCCCAGGCACTCTCTGGGGCCAACGTCCTGACTTTC. This chain joins TRBV18 and TRBJ2-6; D call uncertain. The V and J ends lost 2 bases and 0 bases respectively, with 11 bases between them. The CDR3 is 17 amino acids. Germline CDR1 is KGHSH and CDR2 is LQKENI.

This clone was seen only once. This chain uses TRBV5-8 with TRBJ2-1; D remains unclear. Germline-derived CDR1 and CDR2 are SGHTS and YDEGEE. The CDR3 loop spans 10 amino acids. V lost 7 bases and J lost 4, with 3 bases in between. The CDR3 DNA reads TGTGCCAGCTCGTACAATGAGCAGTTCTTC. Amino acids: CASSYNEQFF.